The clone carrying this TCR beta chain was counted ten times or more. Its antigen is undetermined. The data were taken from a study of T cells after yellow fever vaccination. TCRdb called the 5' RACE reads again in MiXCR, with one record for every CDR3 protein. The table includes about 240,000 distinct CDR3 sequences, 6.5% to 8.5% detected once. Study-wide results and limits: Researchers report a weaker secondary response that nonetheless peaked faster, day 5 versus 15. Overlap between CD4 and CD8 compartments was detected for a small share of clonotypes. Re-detected after boosting: most primary clones, about 95% of CD4 and less than 90% of CD8.

CDR1 LNHDA and CDR2 SQIVND come from the germline V gene (reference sequence). After removal of 3 bases from V and 8 bases from J, the junction contained 7 bases not matched to a gene. The length of the CDR3 is 14 residues. This clonotype was sampled from a man aged 30-40 years who received the YFV17D yellow fever vaccine. Sequenced here: CD4+ T cells sorted from PBMCs, sampled 15 days after the yellow fever booster vaccination. This sequence joins TRBV19 and TRBJ2-1; 7 bases line up with TRBD2. The CDR3 spells CASSIGGRFDEQFF. The CDR3 nucleotides read TGTGCCAGTAGTATCGGCGGGAGATTCGATGAGCAGTTCTTC.